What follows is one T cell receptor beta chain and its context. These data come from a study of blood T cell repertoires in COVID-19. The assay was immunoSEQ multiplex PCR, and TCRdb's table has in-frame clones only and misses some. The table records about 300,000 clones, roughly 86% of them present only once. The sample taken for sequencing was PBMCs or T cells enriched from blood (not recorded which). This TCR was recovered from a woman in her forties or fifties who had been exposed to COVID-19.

The CDR3: CASSQTGVTEAFF. CDR3 nucleotides: TGTGCCAGCAGCCAGACAGGGGTCACTGAAGCTTTCTTT. This chain connects TRBV5-4 to TRBJ1-1, with 8 bases identical to TRBD1. With V trimmed by 4 bases and J by 4 bases, 3 bases remained unmatched. This CDR3 has 13 amino acids. CDR1 is SGHNT, CDR2 YYREEE, per germline (reference sequence).